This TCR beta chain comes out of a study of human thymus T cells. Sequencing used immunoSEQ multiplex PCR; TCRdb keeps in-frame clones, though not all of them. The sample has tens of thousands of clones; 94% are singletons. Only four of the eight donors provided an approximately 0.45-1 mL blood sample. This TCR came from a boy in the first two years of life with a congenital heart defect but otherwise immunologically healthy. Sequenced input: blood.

CDR3 loop: CASSRLAGGPETQYF. The CDR3 nucleotides are TGTGCCAGCAGCCGACTAGCGGGGGGGCCAGAGACCCAGTACTTC. The chain is built from TRBV6-5 and TRBJ2-5, with 14 bases identical to TRBD2. The CDR3 covers 15 residues. The V and J ends lost 6 bases and 4 bases, in that order; junction bases with no gene match: 4. Germline values: CDR1 MNHEY, CDR2 SVGAGI.